The rows below give T cell receptor beta chains drawn from one sample of a study of blood T cell repertoires in COVID-19. Clones were read by immunoSEQ multiplex PCR, and TCRdb kept only the in-frame ones, dropping some. This repertoire shows nearly 50,000 clones, 85% to 90% found once; its top ten account for about 3%. The sequenced material came from peripheral blood. The receptor set was obtained from a woman older than 75 with COVID-19, enrolled during active disease. The CDR3 runs from the conserved cysteine through the conserved F or W.

v_call,j_call,cdr3_aa
TRBV27,TRBJ2-7,CASSLKVGTISPYEQYF
TRBV11-3,TRBJ2-1,CASSREGDEQFF
TRBV5-1,TRBJ2-3,CASSLDRARSDTQYF
TRBV6-6,TRBJ1-5,CASSPQGSLFYSNQPQHF
TRBV3-1/TRBV3-2,TRBJ1-2,CASSLTGRQGYGYTF
TRBV29-1,TRBJ2-7,CSGQGGPSSYEQYF
TRBV7-2,TRBJ1-3,CASSLVQGPGNTIYF
TRBV15,TRBJ1-5,CATSRGRTGPQPQHF
TRBV5-4,TRBJ2-1,CASSDSQFRGGPGNEQFF
TRBV3-1/TRBV3-2,TRBJ1-2,CASSPYGGRTGYTF
TRBV6-5,TRBJ2-7,CASRKGTGDTYEQYF
TRBV20-1,TRBJ2-5,CSASGLAGVQTQYF
TRBV7-2,TRBJ2-7,CASSPGLGTLGQQYF
TRBV5-1,TRBJ1-5,CASSLAPLSNQPQHF
TRBV6-6,TRBJ2-7,CASTGGGDRVLYEQYF
TRBV7-9,TRBJ2-7,CASSFGTGIRYEQYF
TRBV18,TRBJ2-7,CASSPLDRATYEQYF
TRBV28,TRBJ2-7,CASRTTSARIYEQYF
TRBV3-1/TRBV3-2,TRBJ2-1,CASSQVQGGGDEQFF
TRBV7-2,TRBJ2-7,CASSHYSGSPHEQYF
TRBV27,TRBJ2-7,CASSGSSYEQYF
TRBV5-1,TRBJ2-2,CATQTRTGTGELFF
TRBV6-5,TRBJ1-6,CASSNSGGRVNSPLHF
TRBV19,TRBJ1-5,CASSIGTGGLPQHF
TRBV7-9,TRBJ1-2,CASNDRGYGYTF
TRBV6-5,TRBJ2-7,CASSYGTGRVSEQYF
TRBV28,TRBJ2-7,CASSRGSDEQYF
TRBV7-8,TRBJ1-1,CASSPRPGTEIRNTEAFF
TRBV5-8,TRBJ1-4,CASSRGAGQGHEKLFF